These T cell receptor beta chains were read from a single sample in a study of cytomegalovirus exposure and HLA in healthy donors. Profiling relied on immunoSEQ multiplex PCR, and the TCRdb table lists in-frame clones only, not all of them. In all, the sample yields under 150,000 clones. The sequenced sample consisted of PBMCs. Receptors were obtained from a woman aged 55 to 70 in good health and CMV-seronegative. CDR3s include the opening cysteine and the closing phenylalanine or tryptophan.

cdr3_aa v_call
CATRLSNSPLHF TRBV27
CASGRDFLDTQYF TRBV7-9
CATMTGSGANVLTF TRBV6-5
CASSLRGEGRNNEQFF TRBV11-2
CASRGLGRKEKLFF TRBV6-5
CASSPQAGGNNEQFF TRBV18
CASSLHRGGYHF TRBV27
CASSPGTHFPEELFF TRBV7-9
CASSIWGQGTDTQYF TRBV19
CASLGLGNEQYF TRBV2
CASSQDSPRARDIQYF TRBV4-1
CASRTEGGNEQFF TRBV2
CAISESRGPLGEKLFF TRBV10-3
CASSSQGNEQFF TRBV7-3
CASSLQGAVAGYTF TRBV28
CASSNLGIPYEQYF TRBV14
CASSSEPLTSAPEQFF TRBV6-6
CASSIVGSYEQYF TRBV19
CASSLSDSPSYEQYF TRBV27
CASSQVSSGSGNTIYF TRBV4-2
CASNDGIGGSEAFF TRBV2
CASSLGSSGGSEQYF TRBV5-4
CSVENGAYGYTF TRBV29-1
CASSPKQGVYIQYF TRBV18
CASSDLPTTGGREKLFF TRBV9
CASSQGGTGPRNQPQHF TRBV4-1
CASSSAGLRARKDTQYF TRBV28
CASSITGGSYTGELFF TRBV9
CARSRVRLAGAYEQYF TRBV5-3
CASSKGQVGEQFF TRBV5-1
CASREGAGNIQYF TRBV19
CASSHGVREIYEQYF TRBV7-9
CASSSPAGRVTEAFF TRBV5-4
CASSKDRGQGTEAFF TRBV5-1
CASHDRGHNEKLFF TRBV2
CASIEGVSAFF TRBV7-9
CASSFGQGDSPLHF TRBV13
CASSRLVLYEQFF TRBV27
CASRREGPYNEQFF TRBV27
CAISGGYGYTF TRBV10-3
CASSSQGNEQFF TRBV5-1
CASSPGGPRETQYF TRBV19
CATRGVWITEAFF TRBV5-8
CASSPPTGLSGNTIYF TRBV18
CASSLEPNTEAFF TRBV7-9
CASRTGTSSYNEQFF TRBV7-9
CASSQAVQETQYF TRBV4-1
CASGLDIRVSNQPQHF TRBV12-5
CASIGGNSGNTIYF TRBV2
CAWSGDRGYDGYTF TRBV30
CASSYSNRAGLYTF TRBV6-5
CASSYSLNSPYEQYF TRBV6-5
CASSLGLEYEQYF TRBV7-2